In its sample, the clone carrying this T cell receptor beta chain was seen many times. Trimming took 4 bases from V and 0 from J; bases not matched to a gene: 0. The germline V gene has CDR1 SQVTM and CDR2 ANQGSEA. This CDR3 is 14 amino acids long. During its preparation, the TCRbeta library received unique molecular identifiers. From the PCR reads, TCRdb called clonotypes with MiXCR, one entry per CDR3 protein. The repertoire has approximately 200,000 distinct CDR3 sequences, just over 14% of them found once; the top ten carry 13%. This sample is part of a study of T-cell reconstitution after alpha-beta-depleted transplantation in children.

This chain links TRBV29-1 with TRBJ2-2; 9 positions match TRBD1. Sequences were derived from PBMCs from the stem cell graft donor, sampled from the stem cell graft. This clonotype originated in a human donor who donated a stem cell graft to a child with acute lymphoblastic leukemia. CDR3 bases: TGCAGCGTTGGGGACAGGGCGAACACCGGGGAGCTGTTTTTT. Its translation: CSVGDRANTGELFF.